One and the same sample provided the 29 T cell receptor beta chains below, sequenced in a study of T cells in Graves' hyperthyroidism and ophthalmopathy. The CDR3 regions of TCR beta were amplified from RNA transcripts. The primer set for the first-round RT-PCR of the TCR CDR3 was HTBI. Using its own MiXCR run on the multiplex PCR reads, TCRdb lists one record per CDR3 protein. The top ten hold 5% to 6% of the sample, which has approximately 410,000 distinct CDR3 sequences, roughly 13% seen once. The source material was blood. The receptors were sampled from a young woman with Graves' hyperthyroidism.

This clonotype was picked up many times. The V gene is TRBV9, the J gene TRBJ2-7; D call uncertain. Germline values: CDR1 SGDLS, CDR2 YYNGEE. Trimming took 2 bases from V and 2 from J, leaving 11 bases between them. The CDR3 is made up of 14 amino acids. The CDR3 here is CASSVSQNAYEQYF. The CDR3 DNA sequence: TGTGCCAGCAGCGTTTCACAGAATGCCTACGAGCAGTACTTC.

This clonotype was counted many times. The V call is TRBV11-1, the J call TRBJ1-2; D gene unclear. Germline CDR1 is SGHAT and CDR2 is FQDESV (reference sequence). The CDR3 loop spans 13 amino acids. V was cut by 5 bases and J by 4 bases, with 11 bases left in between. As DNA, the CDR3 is TGTGCCAGCAGCCCGAGGGATACCTATGGCTACACCTTC. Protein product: CASSPRDTYGYTF.

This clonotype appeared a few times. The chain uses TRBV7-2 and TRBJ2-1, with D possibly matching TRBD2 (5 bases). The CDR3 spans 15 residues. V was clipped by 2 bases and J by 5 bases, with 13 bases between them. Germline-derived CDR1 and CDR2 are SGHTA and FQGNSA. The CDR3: CASSLRASTDNEQFF. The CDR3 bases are TGTGCCAGCAGCTTAAGGGCTAGCACAGACAATGAGCAGTTCTTC.

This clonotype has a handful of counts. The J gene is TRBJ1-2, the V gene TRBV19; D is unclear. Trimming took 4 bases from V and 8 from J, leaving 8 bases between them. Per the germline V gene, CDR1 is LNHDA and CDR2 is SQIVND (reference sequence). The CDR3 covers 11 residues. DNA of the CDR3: TGTGCCAGTAGTAACCTCAACGGCTACACCTTC. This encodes CASSNLNGYTF.

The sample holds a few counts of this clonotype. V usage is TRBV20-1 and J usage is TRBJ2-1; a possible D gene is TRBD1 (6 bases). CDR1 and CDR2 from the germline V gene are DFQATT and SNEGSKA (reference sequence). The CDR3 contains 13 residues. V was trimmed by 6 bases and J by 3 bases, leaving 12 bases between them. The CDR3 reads CSAVSTGYNEQFF. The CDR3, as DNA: TGCAGTGCCGTTTCGACAGGCTACAATGAGCAGTTCTTC.

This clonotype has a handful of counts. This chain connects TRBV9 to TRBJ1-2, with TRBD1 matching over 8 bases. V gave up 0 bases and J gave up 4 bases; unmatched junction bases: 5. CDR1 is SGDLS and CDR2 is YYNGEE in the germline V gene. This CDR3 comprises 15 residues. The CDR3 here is CASSVAPGGTYGYTF. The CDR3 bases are TGTGCCAGCAGCGTAGCTCCAGGGGGCACCTATGGCTACACCTTC.

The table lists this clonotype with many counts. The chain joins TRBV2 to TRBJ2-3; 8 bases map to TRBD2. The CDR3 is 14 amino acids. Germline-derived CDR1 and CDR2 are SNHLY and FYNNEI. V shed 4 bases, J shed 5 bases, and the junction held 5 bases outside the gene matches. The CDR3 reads CASSAGGPKDTQYF. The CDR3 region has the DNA TGTGCCAGCAGTGCGGGAGGGCCGAAAGATACGCAGTATTTT.

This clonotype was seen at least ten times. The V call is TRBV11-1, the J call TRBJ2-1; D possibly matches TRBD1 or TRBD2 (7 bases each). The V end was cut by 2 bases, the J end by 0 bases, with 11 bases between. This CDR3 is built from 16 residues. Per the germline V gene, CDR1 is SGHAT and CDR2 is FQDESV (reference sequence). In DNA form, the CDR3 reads TGTGCCAGCAGCTTAAAGCGGGACAGCTCCTACAATGAGCAGTTCTTC. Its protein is CASSLKRDSSYNEQFF.

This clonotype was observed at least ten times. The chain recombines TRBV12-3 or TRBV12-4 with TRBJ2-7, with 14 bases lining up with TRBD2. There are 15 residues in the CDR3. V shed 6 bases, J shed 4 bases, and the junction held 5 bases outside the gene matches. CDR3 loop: CASRGTSGSRYEQYF. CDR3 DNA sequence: TGTGCCAGCAGGGGGACTAGCGGGAGTCGTTACGAGCAGTACTTC.

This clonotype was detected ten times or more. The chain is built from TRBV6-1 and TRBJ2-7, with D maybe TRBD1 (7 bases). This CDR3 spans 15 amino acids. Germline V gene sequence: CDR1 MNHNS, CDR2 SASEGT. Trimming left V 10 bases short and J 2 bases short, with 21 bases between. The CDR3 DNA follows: TGTGCCACTCAGGGGGGACCGGGACTGACCTACGAGCAGTACTTC. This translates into CATQGGPGLTYEQYF.

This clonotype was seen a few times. The CDR3 nucleotides are TGTGCCAGCAGTTTTTGGGCTAGCGGTGACACCGGGGAGCTGTTTTTT. It codes for CASSFWASGDTGELFF. The V call is TRBV12-3 or TRBV12-4, the J call TRBJ2-2, with TRBD2 matching 7 bases. CDR3 length: 16 amino acids. The V gene end was trimmed by 3 bases and the J gene end by 3 bases; junction bases not matched to a gene: 7.

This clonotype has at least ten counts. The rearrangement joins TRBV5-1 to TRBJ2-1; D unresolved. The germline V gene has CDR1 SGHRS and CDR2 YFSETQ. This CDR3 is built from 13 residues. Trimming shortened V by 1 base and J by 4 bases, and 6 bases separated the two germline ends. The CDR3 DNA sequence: TGCGCCAGCAGCTTGAATGGATACAATGAGCAGTTCTTC. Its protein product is CASSLNGYNEQFF.

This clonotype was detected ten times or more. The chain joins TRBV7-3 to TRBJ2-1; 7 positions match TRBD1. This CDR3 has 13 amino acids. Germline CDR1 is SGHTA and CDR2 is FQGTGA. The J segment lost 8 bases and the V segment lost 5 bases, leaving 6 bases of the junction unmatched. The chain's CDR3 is CASSPRGSYEQFF. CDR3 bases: TGTGCCAGCAGCCCCAGGGGGTCCTATGAGCAGTTCTTC.

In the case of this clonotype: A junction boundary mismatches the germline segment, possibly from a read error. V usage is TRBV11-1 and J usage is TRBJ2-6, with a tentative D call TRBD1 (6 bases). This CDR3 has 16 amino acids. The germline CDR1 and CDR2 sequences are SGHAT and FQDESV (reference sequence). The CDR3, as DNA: TGTGCCAGCAGTTTAGGGGGAATGTTTGGGGCCAACGTCCTGACTTTC. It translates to CASSLGGMFGANVLTF.

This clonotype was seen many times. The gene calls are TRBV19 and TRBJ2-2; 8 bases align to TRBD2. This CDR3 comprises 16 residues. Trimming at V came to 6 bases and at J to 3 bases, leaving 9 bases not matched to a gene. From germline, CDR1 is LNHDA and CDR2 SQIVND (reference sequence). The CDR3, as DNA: TGTGCCAGTAGACTAAGCGGGAGAGTTGACACCGGGGAGCTGTTTTTT. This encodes CASRLSGRVDTGELFF.

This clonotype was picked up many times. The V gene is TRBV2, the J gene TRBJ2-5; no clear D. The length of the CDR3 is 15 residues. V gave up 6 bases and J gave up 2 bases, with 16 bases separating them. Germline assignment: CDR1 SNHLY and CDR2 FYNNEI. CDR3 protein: CASSVIKGEQETQYF. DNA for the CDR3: TGTGCCAGCAGCGTTATTAAGGGCGAACAAGAGACCCAGTACTTC.

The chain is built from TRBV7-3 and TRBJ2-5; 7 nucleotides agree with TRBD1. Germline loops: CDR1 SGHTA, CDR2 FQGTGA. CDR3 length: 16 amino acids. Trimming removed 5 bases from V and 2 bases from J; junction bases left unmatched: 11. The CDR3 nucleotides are TGTGCCAGCAGCCAACAGGGACAGCGAGCACAAGAGACCCAGTACTTC. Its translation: CASSQQGQRAQETQYF.

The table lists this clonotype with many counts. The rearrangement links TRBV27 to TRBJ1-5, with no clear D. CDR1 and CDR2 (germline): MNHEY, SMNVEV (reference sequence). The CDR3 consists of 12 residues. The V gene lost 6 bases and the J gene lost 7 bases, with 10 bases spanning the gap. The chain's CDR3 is CASSPPGQPQHF. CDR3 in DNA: TGTGCCAGCAGCCCTCCGGGGCAGCCCCAGCATTTT.

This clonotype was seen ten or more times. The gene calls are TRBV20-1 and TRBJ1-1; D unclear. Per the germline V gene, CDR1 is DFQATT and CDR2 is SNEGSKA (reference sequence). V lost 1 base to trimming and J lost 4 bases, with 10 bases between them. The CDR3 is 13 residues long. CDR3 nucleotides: TGCAGTGCTAGAGGTTCCAAGGTCACTGAAGCTTTCTTT. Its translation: CSARGSKVTEAFF.

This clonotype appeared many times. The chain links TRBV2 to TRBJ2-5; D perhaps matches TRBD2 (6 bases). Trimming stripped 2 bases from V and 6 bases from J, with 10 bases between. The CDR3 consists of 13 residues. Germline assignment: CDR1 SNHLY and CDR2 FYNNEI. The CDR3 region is CASSEFAGQTQYF. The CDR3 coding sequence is TGTGCCAGCAGTGAATTTGCGGGACAGACCCAGTACTTC.

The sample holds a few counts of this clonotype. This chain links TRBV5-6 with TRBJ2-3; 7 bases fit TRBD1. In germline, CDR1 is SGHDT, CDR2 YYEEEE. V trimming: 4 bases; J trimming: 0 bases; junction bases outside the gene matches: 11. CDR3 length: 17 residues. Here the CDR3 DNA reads TGTGCCAGCAGCCACACATCGACAGGGTCCAGCACAGATACGCAGTATTTT. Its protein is CASSHTSTGSSTDTQYF.

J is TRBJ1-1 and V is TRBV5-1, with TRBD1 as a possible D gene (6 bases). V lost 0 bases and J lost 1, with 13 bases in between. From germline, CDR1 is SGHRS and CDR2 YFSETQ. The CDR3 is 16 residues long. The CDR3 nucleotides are TGCGCCAGCAGCTTGGTCAGATTCAGGGGGAACACTGAAGCTTTCTTT. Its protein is CASSLVRFRGNTEAFF. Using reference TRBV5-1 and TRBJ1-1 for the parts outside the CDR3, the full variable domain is KAGVTQTPRYLIKTRGQQVTLSCSPISGHRSVSWYQQTPGQGLQFLFEYFSETQRNKGNFPGRFSGRQFSNSRSEMNVSTLELGDSALYLCASSLVRFRGNTEAFFGQGTRLTVV.

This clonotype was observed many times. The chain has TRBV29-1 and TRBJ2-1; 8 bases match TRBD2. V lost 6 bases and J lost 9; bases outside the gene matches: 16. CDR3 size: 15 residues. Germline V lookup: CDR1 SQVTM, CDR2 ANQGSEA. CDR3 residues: CSVLLADKPPGEQFF. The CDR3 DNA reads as TGCAGCGTGTTACTAGCGGACAAACCGCCTGGTGAGCAGTTCTTC.

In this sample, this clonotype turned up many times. The CDR3 DNA follows: TGCAGTGCTGCGGGGACTAGCGGGAGGGCCTCCTACAATGAGCAGTTCTTC. Translating it yields CSAAGTSGRASYNEQFF. The chain joins TRBV20-1 to TRBJ2-1; 16 bases fit TRBD2. CDR3 length equals 17 residues. Germline V gene data show CDR1 as DFQATT and CDR2 as SNEGSKA (reference sequence). The V and J ends lost 5 bases and 0 bases, in that order; junction bases with no gene match: 4.

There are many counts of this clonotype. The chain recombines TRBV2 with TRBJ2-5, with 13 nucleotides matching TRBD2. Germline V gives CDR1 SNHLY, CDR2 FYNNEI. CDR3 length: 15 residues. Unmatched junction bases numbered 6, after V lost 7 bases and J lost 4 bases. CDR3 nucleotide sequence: TGTGCCAGCAAGACTACTAGCGGGAGGGGAGAGACCCAGTACTTC. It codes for CASKTTSGRGETQYF. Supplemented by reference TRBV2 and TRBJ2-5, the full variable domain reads EPEVTQTPSHQVTQMGQEVILRCVPISNHLYFYWYRQILGQKVEFLVSFYNNEISEKSEIFDDQFSVERPDGSNFTLKIRSTKLEDSAMYFCASKTTSGRGETQYFGPGTRLLVL.

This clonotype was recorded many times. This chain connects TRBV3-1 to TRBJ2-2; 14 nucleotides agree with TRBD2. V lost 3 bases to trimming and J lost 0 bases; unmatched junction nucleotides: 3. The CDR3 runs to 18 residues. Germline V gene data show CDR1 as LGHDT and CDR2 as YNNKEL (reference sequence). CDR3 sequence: CASSQGLAGATNTGELFF. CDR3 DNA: TGTGCCAGCAGCCAGGGACTAGCGGGAGCCACGAACACCGGGGAGCTGTTTTTT.

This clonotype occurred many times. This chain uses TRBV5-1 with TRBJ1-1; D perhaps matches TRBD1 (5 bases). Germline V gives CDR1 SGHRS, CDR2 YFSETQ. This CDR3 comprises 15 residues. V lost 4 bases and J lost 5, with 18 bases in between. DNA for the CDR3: TGCGCCAGCAGCAATACCGGGACCCGGGGGACTGAAGCTTTCTTT. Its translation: CASSNTGTRGTEAFF.

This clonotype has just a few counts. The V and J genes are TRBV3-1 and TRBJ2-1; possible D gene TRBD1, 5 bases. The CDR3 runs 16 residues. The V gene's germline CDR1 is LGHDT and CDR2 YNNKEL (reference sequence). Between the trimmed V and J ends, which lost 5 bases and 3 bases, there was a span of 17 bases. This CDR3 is CASSFFGQYLYNEQFF. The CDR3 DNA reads TGTGCCAGCAGCTTTTTCGGACAATACCTCTACAATGAGCAGTTCTTC.

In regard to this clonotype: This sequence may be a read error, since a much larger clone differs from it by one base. CDR3 bases: TGTGCCTGGGGGGACGGGGGCAGGGGCACTGAAGCTTTCTTT. This encodes CAWGDGGRGTEAFF. This chain uses TRBV30 with TRBJ1-1, with TRBD1 as a possible D gene (6 bases). The V gene's germline CDR1 is GTSNPN and CDR2 SVGIG (reference sequence). This CDR3 region has 14 residues. With 5 bases removed from V and 4 bases from J, the gap between germline ends came to 17 bases.